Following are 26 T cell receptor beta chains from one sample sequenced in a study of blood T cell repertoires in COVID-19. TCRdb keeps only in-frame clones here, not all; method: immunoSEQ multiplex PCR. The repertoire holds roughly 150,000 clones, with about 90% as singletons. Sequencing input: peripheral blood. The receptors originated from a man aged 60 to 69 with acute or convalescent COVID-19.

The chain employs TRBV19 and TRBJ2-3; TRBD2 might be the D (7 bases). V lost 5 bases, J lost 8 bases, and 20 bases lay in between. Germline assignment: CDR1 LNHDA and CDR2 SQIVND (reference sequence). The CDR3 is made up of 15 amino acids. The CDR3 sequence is CASSVPGVGGATQYF. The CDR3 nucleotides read TGTGCCAGTAGTGTTCCAGGGGTAGGGGGGGCTACGCAGTATTTT. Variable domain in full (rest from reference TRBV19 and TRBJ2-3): DGGITQSPKYLFRKEGQNVTLSCEQNLNHDAMYWYRQDPGQGLRLIYYSQIVNDFQKGDIAEGYSVSREKKESFPLTVTSAQKNPTAFYLCASSVPGVGGATQYFGPGTRLTVL.

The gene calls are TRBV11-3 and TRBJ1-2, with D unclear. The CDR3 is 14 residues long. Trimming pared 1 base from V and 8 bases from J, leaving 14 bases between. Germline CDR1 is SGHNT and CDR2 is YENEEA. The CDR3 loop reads CASSLVMGVGGYTF. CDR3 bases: TGTGCCAGCAGCTTAGTCATGGGCGTAGGAGGCTACACCTTC.

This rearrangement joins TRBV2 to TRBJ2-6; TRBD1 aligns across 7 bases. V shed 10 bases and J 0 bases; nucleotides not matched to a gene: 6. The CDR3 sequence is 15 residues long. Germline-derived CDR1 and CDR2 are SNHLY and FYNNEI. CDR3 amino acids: CATGQAFSGANVLTF. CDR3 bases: TGTGCCACCGGACAGGCTTTCTCTGGGGCCAACGTCCTGACTTTC.

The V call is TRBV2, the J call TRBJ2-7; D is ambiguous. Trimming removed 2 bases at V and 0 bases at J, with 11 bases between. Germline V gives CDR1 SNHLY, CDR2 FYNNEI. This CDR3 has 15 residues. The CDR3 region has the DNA TGTGCCAGCAGTGAACTGGGCCGAATCTCCTACGAGCAGTACTTC. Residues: CASSELGRISYEQYF.

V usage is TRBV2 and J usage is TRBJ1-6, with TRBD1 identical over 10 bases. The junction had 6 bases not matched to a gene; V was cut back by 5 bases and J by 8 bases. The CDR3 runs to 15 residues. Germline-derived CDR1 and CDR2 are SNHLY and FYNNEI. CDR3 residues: CASSPWTGGYSPLHF. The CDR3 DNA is TGTGCCAGCAGTCCCTGGACAGGGGGGTATTCACCCCTCCACTTT. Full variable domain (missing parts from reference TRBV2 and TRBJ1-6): EPEVTQTPSHQVTQMGQEVILRCVPISNHLYFYWYRQILGQKVEFLVSFYNNEISEKSEIFDDQFSVERPDGSNFTLKIRSTKLEDSAMYFCASSPWTGGYSPLHFGNGTRLTVT.

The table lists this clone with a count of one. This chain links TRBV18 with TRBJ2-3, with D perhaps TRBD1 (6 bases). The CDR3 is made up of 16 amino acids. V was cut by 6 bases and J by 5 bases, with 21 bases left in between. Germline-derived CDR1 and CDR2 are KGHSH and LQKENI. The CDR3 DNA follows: TGTGCCAGCTCTTTAGGGACACCAACTACGGGAGATACGCAGTATTTT. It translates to CASSLGTPTTGDTQYF.

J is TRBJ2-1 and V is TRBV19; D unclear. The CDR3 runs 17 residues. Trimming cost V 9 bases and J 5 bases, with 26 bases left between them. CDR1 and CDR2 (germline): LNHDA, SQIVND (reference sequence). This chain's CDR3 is CARGSPFRRFRNNEQFF. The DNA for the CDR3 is TGTGCCAGGGGCTCCCCCTTCCGGCGCTTTCGTAACAATGAGCAGTTCTTC.

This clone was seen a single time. The CDR3 bases are TGTGCCAGCAAGCCGGGAGAGAGCGGAAACACCATATATTTT. This codes for CASKPGESGNTIYF. The chain recombines TRBV6-5 with TRBJ1-3, with D unresolved. Germline V gene sequence: CDR1 MNHEY, CDR2 SVGAGI. With 7 bases removed from V and 4 bases from J, the gap between germline ends came to 14 bases. This CDR3 has 14 amino acids.

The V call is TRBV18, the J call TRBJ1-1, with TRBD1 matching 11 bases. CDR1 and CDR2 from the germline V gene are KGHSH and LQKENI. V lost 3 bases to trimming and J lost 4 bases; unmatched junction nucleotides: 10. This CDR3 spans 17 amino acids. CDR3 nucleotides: TGTGCCAGCTCACCTTCCGGGACAGGGGGGTTTAGCACTGAAGCTTTCTTT. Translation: CASSPSGTGGFSTEAFF.

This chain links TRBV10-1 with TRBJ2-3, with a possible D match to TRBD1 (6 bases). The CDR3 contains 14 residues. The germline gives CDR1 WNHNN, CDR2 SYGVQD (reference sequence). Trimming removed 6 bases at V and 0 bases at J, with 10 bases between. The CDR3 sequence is CASRQGNSTDTQYF. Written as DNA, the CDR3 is TGCGCCAGCAGGCAGGGGAATAGCACAGATACGCAGTATTTT.

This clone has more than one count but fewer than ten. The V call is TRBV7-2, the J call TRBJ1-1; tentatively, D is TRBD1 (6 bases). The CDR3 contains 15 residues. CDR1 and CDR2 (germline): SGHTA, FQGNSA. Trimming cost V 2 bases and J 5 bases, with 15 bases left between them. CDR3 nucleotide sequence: TGTGCCAGCAGCTTAATGGCAGGGAGGGGGACTGAAGCTTTCTTT. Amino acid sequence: CASSLMAGRGTEAFF.

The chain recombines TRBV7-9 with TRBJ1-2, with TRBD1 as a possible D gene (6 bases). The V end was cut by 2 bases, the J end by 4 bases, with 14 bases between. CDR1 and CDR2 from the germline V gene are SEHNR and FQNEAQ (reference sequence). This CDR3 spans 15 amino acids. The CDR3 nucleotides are TGTGCCAGCAGCTTAACGGTGGACAGCCCCTATGGCTACACCTTC. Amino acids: CASSLTVDSPYGYTF.

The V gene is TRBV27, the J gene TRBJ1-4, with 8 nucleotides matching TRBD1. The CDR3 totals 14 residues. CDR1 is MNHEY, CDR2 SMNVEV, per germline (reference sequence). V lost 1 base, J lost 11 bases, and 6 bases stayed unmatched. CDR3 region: CASSLWQGAGKLFF. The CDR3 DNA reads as TGTGCCAGCAGTTTATGGCAGGGGGCCGGGAAACTGTTTTTT.

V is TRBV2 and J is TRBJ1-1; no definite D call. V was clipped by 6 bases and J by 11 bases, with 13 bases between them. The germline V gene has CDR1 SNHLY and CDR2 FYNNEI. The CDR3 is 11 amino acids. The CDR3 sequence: CASSAGAGAFF. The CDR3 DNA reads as TGTGCCAGCAGCGCGGGCGCTGGTGCTTTCTTT.

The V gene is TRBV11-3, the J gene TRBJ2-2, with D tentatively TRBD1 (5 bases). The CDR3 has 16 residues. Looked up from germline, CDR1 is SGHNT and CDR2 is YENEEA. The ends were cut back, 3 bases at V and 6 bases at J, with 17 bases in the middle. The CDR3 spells CASSFGQGPWPGELFF. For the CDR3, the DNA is TGTGCCAGCAGCTTCGGTCAGGGTCCCTGGCCCGGGGAGCTGTTTTTT.

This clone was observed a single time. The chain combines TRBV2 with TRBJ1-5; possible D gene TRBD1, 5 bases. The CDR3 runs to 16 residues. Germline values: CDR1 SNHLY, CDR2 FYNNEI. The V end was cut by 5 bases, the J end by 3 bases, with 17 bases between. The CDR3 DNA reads TGTGCCAGCAGTCGTCAGGGTCTGGATCACAATCAGCCCCAGCATTTT. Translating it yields CASSRQGLDHNQPQHF.

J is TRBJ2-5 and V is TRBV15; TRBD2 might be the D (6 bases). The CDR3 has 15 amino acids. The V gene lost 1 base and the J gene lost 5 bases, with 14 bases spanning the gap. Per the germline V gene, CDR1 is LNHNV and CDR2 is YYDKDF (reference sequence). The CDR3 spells CATSRGQGAGETQYF. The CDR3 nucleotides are TGTGCCACCAGCAGAGGTCAGGGTGCGGGGGAGACCCAGTACTTC.

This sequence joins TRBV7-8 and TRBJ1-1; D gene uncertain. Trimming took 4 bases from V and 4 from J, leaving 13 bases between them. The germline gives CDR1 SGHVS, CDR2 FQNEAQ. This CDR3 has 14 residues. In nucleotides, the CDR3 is TGTGCCAGCAGCTATCGGACCGCGGGCACTGAAGCTTTCTTT. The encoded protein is CASSYRTAGTEAFF.

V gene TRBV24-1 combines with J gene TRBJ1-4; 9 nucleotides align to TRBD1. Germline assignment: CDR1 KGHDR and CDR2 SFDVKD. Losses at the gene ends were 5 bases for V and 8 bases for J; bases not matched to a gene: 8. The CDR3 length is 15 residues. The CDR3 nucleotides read TGTGCCACCAGTGGCCAGACAGGGGGAGGCGAAAAACTGTTTTTT. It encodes CATSGQTGGGEKLFF.

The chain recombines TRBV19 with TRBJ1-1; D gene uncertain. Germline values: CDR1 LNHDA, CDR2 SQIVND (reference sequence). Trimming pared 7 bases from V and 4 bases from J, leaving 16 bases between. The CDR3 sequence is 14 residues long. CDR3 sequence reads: CASTLGTQLTEAFF. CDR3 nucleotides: TGTGCCAGTACCCTGGGCACCCAGCTCACTGAAGCTTTCTTT.

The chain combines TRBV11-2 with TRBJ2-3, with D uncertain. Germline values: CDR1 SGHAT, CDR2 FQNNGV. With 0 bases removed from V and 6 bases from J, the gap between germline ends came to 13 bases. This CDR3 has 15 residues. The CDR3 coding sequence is TGTGCCAGCAGCTTAGAGGCTAGATCCCTGGATACGCAGTATTTT. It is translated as CASSLEARSLDTQYF.

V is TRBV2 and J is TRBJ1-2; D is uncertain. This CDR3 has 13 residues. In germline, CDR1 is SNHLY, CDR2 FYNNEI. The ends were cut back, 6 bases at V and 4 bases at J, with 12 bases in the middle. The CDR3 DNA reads TGTGCCAGCAGCACCACAGCAAGCTATGGCTACACCTTC. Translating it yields CASSTTASYGYTF.

The CDR3, as DNA: TGTGCCAGCAGCCCGGGACTCCCTAGCACAGATACGCAGTATTTT. Amino acids: CASSPGLPSTDTQYF. This chain links TRBV7-2 with TRBJ2-3, with a weak D call TRBD2 (6 bases). The CDR3 totals 15 residues. CDR1 and CDR2 (germline): SGHTA, FQGNSA. The V end was cut by 5 bases, the J end by 0 bases, with 12 bases between.

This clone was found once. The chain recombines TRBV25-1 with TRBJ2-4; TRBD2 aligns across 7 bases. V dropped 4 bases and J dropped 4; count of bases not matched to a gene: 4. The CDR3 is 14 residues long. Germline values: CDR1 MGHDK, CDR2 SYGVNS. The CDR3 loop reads CASSGGGGKNIQYF. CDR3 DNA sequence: TGTGCCAGCAGTGGGGGGGGAGGGAAAAACATTCAGTACTTC. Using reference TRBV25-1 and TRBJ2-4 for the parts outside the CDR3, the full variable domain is EADIYQTPRYLVIGTGKKITLECSQTMGHDKMYWYQQDPGMELHLIHYSYGVNSTEKGDLSSESTVSRIRTEHFPLTLESARPSHTSQYLCASSGGGGKNIQYFGAGTRLSVL.

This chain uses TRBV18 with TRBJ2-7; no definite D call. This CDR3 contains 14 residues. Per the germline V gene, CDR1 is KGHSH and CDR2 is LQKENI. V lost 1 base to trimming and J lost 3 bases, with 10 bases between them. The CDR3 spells CASSPRASHYEQYF. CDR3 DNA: TGTGCCAGCTCACCACGGGCGTCGCACTACGAGCAGTACTTC.

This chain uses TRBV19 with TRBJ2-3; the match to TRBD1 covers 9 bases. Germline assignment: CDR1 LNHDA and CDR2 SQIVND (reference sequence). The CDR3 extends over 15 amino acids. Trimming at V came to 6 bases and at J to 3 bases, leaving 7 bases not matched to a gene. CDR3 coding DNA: TGTGCCAGTAGAGACCGGGACAGGGTTACAGATACGCAGTATTTT. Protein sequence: CASRDRDRVTDTQYF. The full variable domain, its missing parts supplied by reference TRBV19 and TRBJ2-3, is DGGITQSPKYLFRKEGQNVTLSCEQNLNHDAMYWYRQDPGQGLRLIYYSQIVNDFQKGDIAEGYSVSREKKESFPLTVTSAQKNPTAFYLCASRDRDRVTDTQYFGPGTRLTVL.